These 27 T cell receptor beta chains were all obtained from the same sample, sequenced in a study of T cells in Graves' hyperthyroidism and ophthalmopathy. Regions amplified from RNA transcripts were the TCR beta CDR3 regions. HTBI primers drove first-round RT-PCR of the TCR CDR3. TCRdb passed the multiplex PCR reads through MiXCR, listing each CDR3 protein once. The table has about 480,000 distinct CDR3 sequences, approximately 14% seen once; the top ten hold about a sixth. Sequencing input: blood. The receptors here all came from a woman between 18 and 30 years old with Graves' hyperthyroidism.

This clonotype was recorded many times. The junction departs from germline at one end; a sequencing error may be responsible. The J gene is TRBJ2-1, the V gene TRBV6-1; 7 bases agree with TRBD2. The CDR3 is 14 amino acids. Germline V CDR1 and CDR2: MNHNS, SASEGT. CDR3 amino acids: CASSVMLERRERFF. The CDR3 DNA sequence: TGTGCCAGCAGTGTAATGCTCGAAAGGCGGGAGCGGTTCTTC.

This clonotype was observed at least ten times. The chain links TRBV7-3 to TRBJ2-5; D gene unclear. The V end lost 2 bases, the J end lost 4 bases, and 14 bases lay between the germline ends. Germline CDR1 is SGHTA and CDR2 is FQGTGA. The CDR3 spans 15 residues. The CDR3 nucleotides read TGTGCCAGCAGCTTATTAGGAGCCACGGGAGAGACCCAGTACTTC. It yields the protein CASSLLGATGETQYF.

This clonotype has at least ten counts. The rearrangement joins TRBV20-1 to TRBJ2-1; 8 bases align to TRBD2. Germline loops: CDR1 DFQATT, CDR2 SNEGSKA (reference sequence). CDR3 length: 15 amino acids. J lost 1 base, V lost 2 bases, and 4 bases had no gene match. This chain's CDR3 is CSARSSGRSYNEQFF. CDR3 coding DNA: TGCAGTGCTAGATCCAGCGGGAGATCCTACAATGAGCAGTTCTTC.

This clonotype was counted many times. This sequence joins TRBV7-3 and TRBJ1-2; tentatively, D is TRBD1 (6 bases). This CDR3 comprises 17 residues. Germline lookup yields CDR1 SGHTA and CDR2 FQGTGA. With 2 bases removed from V and 3 bases from J, the gap between germline ends came to 19 bases. CDR3 region: CASSLYPLGSGDYGYTF. The CDR3, as DNA: TGTGCCAGCAGCTTATACCCCCTGGGGTCAGGGGACTATGGCTACACCTTC.

About this clonotype: Since a much larger clone is just one base distant, this may be a read error. V and J are TRBV12-3 or TRBV12-4 and TRBJ1-1; no clear D. The CDR3 spans 12 residues. Written as DNA, the CDR3 is TGTGCCGGCCGAAGAGGGAGAACTGAAGCTCTCTTT. It is translated as CAGRRGRTEALF.

The table lists this clonotype with many counts. The rearrangement uses TRBV6-1 and TRBJ1-2; D gene ambiguous. Trimming cost V 6 bases and J 8 bases, with 16 bases left between them. The CDR3 has 13 amino acids. Germline loops: CDR1 MNHNS, CDR2 SASEGT. The CDR3 here is CASSPAGLNGYTF. CDR3 sequence (DNA): TGTGCCAGCAGCCCCGCGGGCCTGAACGGCTACACCTTC.

The rearrangement links TRBV27 to TRBJ2-5; 11 bases agree with TRBD1. The CDR3 spans 16 residues. With V trimmed by 4 bases and J by 5 bases, 9 bases remained unmatched. Germline CDR1 is MNHEY and CDR2 is SMNVEV (reference sequence). CDR3 residues: CASSSPRDRGVETQYF. The CDR3, as DNA: TGTGCCAGCAGTTCCCCAAGGGACAGGGGGGTGGAGACCCAGTACTTC.

The chain couples TRBV11-2 to TRBJ1-2; D is undetermined. This CDR3 region has 12 residues. Germline V gives CDR1 SGHAT, CDR2 FQNNGV. The V and J ends lost 7 bases and 6 bases respectively, with 12 bases between them. The CDR3 is CASTSSWNGYTF. The CDR3 coding sequence is TGTGCCAGCACCTCATCGTGGAATGGCTACACCTTC.

This clonotype was observed many times. The chain links TRBV6-1 to TRBJ2-7; D possibly corresponds to TRBD1 (6 bases). Germline values: CDR1 MNHNS, CDR2 SASEGT. This CDR3 has 15 amino acids. V was cut by 4 bases and J by 3 bases, with 16 bases left in between. This chain's CDR3 is CASSVGAGDYYEQYF. In DNA form, the CDR3 reads TGTGCCAGCAGTGTCGGGGCAGGGGATTACTACGAGCAGTACTTC.

This clonotype came up many times. The CDR3 bases are TGTGCCAGCAGTTTCCAGGGGGGCACCGGGGAGCTGTTTTTT. Translation: CASSFQGGTGELFF. This chain connects TRBV12-3 or TRBV12-4 to TRBJ2-2; weak D call: TRBD1 (7 bases). With 3 bases removed from V and 4 bases from J, the gap between germline ends came to 9 bases. CDR3 length equals 14 residues.

This chain links TRBV28 with TRBJ2-3, with 9 bases matching TRBD1. V shed 2 bases, J shed 6 bases, and the junction held 12 bases outside the gene matches. CDR1 and CDR2 from the germline V gene are MDHEN and SYDVKM. CDR3 length equals 17 residues. CDR3 nucleotide sequence: TGTGCCAGCAGTTTAACCCCCACAGGGGGCATCGGCGATACGCAGTATTTT. Its translation is CASSLTPTGGIGDTQYF.

This clonotype was seen ten or more times. This chain links TRBV27 with TRBJ2-7; TRBD2 aligns across 7 bases. This CDR3 comprises 14 residues. The junction had 7 bases not matched to a gene; V was cut back by 4 bases and J by 4 bases. Germline V CDR1 and CDR2: MNHEY, SMNVEV (reference sequence). CDR3 residues: CASSWGGGSYEQYF. The DNA for the CDR3 is TGTGCCAGCAGTTGGGGGGGGGGAAGTTACGAGCAGTACTTC.

This clonotype has a count of ten or more. This rearrangement joins TRBV2 to TRBJ2-5; TRBD2 matches 7 bases. The CDR3 length is 14 residues. CDR1 is SNHLY, CDR2 FYNNEI, per germline. Trimming cost V 1 base and J 9 bases; bases outside gene matches: 8. The CDR3 coding sequence is TGTGCCAGCAGTGAAGAATCGGGGAGGGAGGCCCAGTACTTC. It encodes CASSEESGREAQYF.

The rearrangement joins TRBV27 to TRBJ2-1, with 14 positions matching TRBD2. Germline V gene sequence: CDR1 MNHEY, CDR2 SMNVEV (reference sequence). The CDR3 sequence is 18 residues long. Unmatched junction bases numbered 7, after V lost 5 bases and J lost 1 base. CDR3 amino acids: CASSLGLAGVGSYNEQFF. In nucleotides, the CDR3 is TGTGCCAGCAGTCTGGGACTAGCGGGAGTAGGGTCCTACAATGAGCAGTTCTTC.

In this sample, this clonotype turned up many times. The chain combines TRBV30 with TRBJ2-1; TRBD2 matches at 9 bases. The CDR3 runs 14 residues. V lost 4 bases, J lost 3 bases, and 4 bases stayed unmatched. CDR1 is GTSNPN, CDR2 SVGIG, per germline (reference sequence). CDR3 coding DNA: TGTGCCTGGAAGCTAGCGGGACTCTACAATGAGCAGTTCTTC. Protein: CAWKLAGLYNEQFF.

The rearrangement joins TRBV12-3 or TRBV12-4 to TRBJ2-3; D is tentatively TRBD1 or TRBD2 (5 bases each). The CDR3 is 15 amino acids. The V gene lost 7 bases and the J gene lost 4 bases, with 18 bases spanning the gap. The CDR3 loop is CASNRGVKDSDTQYF. DNA of the CDR3: TGTGCCAGCAACCGGGGCGTTAAAGACTCAGATACGCAGTATTTT.

The sample holds many counts of this clonotype. The V call is TRBV6-1, the J call TRBJ1-5, with D unclear. Germline lookup yields CDR1 MNHNS and CDR2 SASEGT. The ends were cut back, 6 bases at V and 5 bases at J, with 20 bases in the middle. The CDR3 contains 16 residues. In DNA form, the CDR3 reads TGTGCCAGCAGCCCCCTGGTCGCAGGTAATCATCAGCCCCAGCATTTT. It yields the protein CASSPLVAGNHQPQHF.

This clonotype was seen ten or more times. The chain carries TRBV7-8 and TRBJ2-1, with a tentative D call TRBD2 (6 bases). This CDR3 comprises 13 residues. V was cut by 6 bases and J by 6 bases, with 12 bases left in between. Germline lookup yields CDR1 SGHVS and CDR2 FQNEAQ. The CDR3 spells CASRSGSGNEQFF. The DNA of the CDR3 is TGTGCCAGCAGGTCCGGGAGTGGCAATGAGCAGTTCTTC.

This clonotype appeared a single time. The rearrangement joins TRBV19 to TRBJ1-5; a possible D gene is TRBD1 (5 bases). Germline V lookup: CDR1 LNHDA, CDR2 SQIVND (reference sequence). Trimming removed 7 bases at V and 0 bases at J, with 19 bases between. This CDR3 comprises 17 residues. The DNA of the CDR3 is TGTGCCAGTAATTGGGTATGGGCAGGGTATAGCAATCAGCCCCAGCATTTT. This encodes CASNWVWAGYSNQPQHF.

This sequence joins TRBV4-2 and TRBJ2-7; a weak D match, TRBD2 (6 bases). CDR1 LGHNA and CDR2 YNFKEQ come from the germline V gene. CDR3 size: 14 residues. Trimming cost V 1 base and J 3 bases, with 10 bases left between them. The CDR3 spells CASSQGGGVYEQYF. DNA for the CDR3: TGTGCCAGCAGCCAAGGAGGCGGGGTCTACGAGCAGTACTTC.

The table lists this clonotype with many counts. The V call is TRBV30, the J call TRBJ1-4; tentative D call: TRBD1 (5 bases). Looked up from germline, CDR1 is GTSNPN and CDR2 is SVGIG (reference sequence). This CDR3 comprises 13 residues. V lost 3 bases and J 4 bases, leaving 9 bases between the germline ends. The chain's CDR3 is CAWRQAGNEKLFF. The CDR3 nucleotides read TGTGCCTGGAGACAGGCGGGTAATGAAAAACTGTTTTTT.

This clonotype occurred a few times. The gene calls are TRBV3-1 and TRBJ2-7; 10 bases fit TRBD1. Germline CDR1 LGHDT, CDR2 YNNKEL (reference sequence). This CDR3 comprises 14 residues. The trim removed 4 bases at V and 6 bases at J, leaving 6 bases unmatched. CDR3 amino acids: CASSLGQGSGEQYF. The CDR3 DNA sequence: TGTGCCAGCAGCCTGGGACAGGGGAGCGGCGAGCAGTACTTC.

This clonotype showed up many times. The chain joins TRBV10-3 to TRBJ1-6; TRBD1 matches 9 bases. J gave up 9 bases and V 6 bases, and 3 bases lay outside the gene matches. CDR1 is ENHRY and CDR2 is SYGVKD in the germline V gene. The CDR3 loop spans 13 amino acids. The CDR3 DNA sequence: TGTGCCATCAGGGGGACAGGGAGTTCACCCCTCCACTTT. Its protein product is CAIRGTGSSPLHF.

This clonotype was observed at least ten times. This chain links TRBV18 with TRBJ2-1; D gene ambiguous. This CDR3 has 16 amino acids. The V gene lost 1 base and the J gene lost 3 bases, with 13 bases spanning the gap. Germline CDR1 reads KGHSH; CDR2 reads LQKENI. The CDR3 sequence is CASSPLDSGSYNEQFF. The CDR3 DNA reads as TGTGCCAGCTCACCACTAGACTCGGGTAGCTACAATGAGCAGTTCTTC.

The chain has TRBV7-6 and TRBJ2-7; D unclear. Trimming pared 2 bases from V and 6 bases from J, leaving 14 bases between. This CDR3 comprises 14 residues. Germline CDR1 SGHVS, CDR2 FNYEAQ. The CDR3: CASSLSPSTTEQYV. The CDR3, as DNA: TGTGCCAGCAGCTTATCCCCGTCGACGACCGAGCAGTACGTC.

This sequence joins TRBV3-1 and TRBJ1-3; weak D call: TRBD1 (6 bases). From germline, CDR1 is LGHDT and CDR2 YNNKEL (reference sequence). V dropped 8 bases and J dropped 2 bases, with 13 bases sitting between them. There are 14 residues in the CDR3. The chain's CDR3 is CASAKQGTGNTIYF. The CDR3 DNA reads as TGTGCCAGCGCAAAACAGGGAACTGGAAACACCATATATTTT.

This clonotype was observed many times. V and J are TRBV9 and TRBJ1-1, with a tentative D call TRBD1 (6 bases). Trimming pared 0 bases from V and 5 bases from J, leaving 11 bases between. This CDR3 contains 14 residues. Germline CDR1 is SGDLS and CDR2 is YYNGEE. CDR3 in DNA: TGTGCCAGCAGCGTAGGCGGTGGGACAACTGAAGCTTTCTTT. It specifies CASSVGGGTTEAFF.